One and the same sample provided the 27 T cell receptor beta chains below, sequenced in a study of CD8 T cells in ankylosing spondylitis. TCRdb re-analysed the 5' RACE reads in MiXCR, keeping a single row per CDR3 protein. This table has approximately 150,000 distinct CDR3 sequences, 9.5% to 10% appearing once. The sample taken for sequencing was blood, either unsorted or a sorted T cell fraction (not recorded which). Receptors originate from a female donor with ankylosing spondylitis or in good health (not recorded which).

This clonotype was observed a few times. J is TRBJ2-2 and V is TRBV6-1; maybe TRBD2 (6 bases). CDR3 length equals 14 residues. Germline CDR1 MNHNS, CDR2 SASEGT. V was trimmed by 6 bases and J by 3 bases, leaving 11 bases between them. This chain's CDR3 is CASRPRRDTGELFF. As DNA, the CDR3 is TGTGCCAGCAGGCCCCGGAGGGACACCGGGGAGCTGTTTTTT.

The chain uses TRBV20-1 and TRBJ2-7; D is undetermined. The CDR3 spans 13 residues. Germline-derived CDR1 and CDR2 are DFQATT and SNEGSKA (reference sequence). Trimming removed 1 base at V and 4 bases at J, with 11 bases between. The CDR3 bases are TGCAGTGCTAGAGGAGAAACCCGTTACGAGCAGTACTTC. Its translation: CSARGETRYEQYF.

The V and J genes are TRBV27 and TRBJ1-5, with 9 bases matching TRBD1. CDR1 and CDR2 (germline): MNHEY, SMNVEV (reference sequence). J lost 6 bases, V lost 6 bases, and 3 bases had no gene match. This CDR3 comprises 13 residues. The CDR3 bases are TGTGCCAGCAGACAGGGGGCAATTCAGCCCCAGCATTTT. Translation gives CASRQGAIQPQHF.

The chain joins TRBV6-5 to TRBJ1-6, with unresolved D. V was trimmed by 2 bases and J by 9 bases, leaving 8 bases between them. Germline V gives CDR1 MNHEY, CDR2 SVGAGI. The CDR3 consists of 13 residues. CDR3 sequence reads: CASSYGPGSPLHF. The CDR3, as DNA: TGTGCCAGCAGTTACGGTCCAGGTTCACCCCTCCACTTT.

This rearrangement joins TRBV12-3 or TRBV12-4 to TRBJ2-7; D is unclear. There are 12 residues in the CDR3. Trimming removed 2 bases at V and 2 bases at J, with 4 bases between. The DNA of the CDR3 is TGTGCCAGCAGTTTACAAGCCTACGAGCAGTACTTC. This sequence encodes CASSLQAYEQYF.

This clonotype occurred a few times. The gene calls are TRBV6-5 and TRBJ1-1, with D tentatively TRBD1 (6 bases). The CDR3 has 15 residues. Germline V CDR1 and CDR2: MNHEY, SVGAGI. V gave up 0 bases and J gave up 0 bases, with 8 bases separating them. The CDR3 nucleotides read TGTGCCAGCAGTTACTCGGGGGCCCTGAACACTGAAGCTTTCTTT. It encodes CASSYSGALNTEAFF.

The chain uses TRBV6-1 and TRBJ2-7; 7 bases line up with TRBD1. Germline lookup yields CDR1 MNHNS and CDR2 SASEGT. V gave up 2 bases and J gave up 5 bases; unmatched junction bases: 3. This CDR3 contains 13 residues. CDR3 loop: CASSELGTDEQYF. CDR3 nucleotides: TGTGCCAGCAGTGAACTTGGGACAGACGAGCAGTACTTC.

This CDR3 is CASSVGGSGINEQFF. As DNA, the CDR3 is TGTGCCAGCAGCGTAGGAGGTAGCGGGATCAATGAGCAGTTCTTC. V is TRBV9 and J is TRBJ2-1; 8 nucleotides agree with TRBD2. With 0 bases clipped from V and 6 bases from J, the junction kept 5 bases outside the gene matches. Germline V lookup: CDR1 SGDLS, CDR2 YYNGEE. The CDR3 contains 15 residues.

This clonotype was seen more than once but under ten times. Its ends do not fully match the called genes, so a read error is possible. The CDR3 spells CASPSDLIGF. CDR3 nucleotides: TGTGCCAGCCCCTCGGACTTAATAGGCTTC. J is TRBJ2-1 and V is TRBV6-2 or TRBV6-3; a possible D gene is TRBD2 (5 bases). The germline V gene encodes CDR1 MNHEY and CDR2 SVGEGT. The CDR3 is made up of 10 amino acids.

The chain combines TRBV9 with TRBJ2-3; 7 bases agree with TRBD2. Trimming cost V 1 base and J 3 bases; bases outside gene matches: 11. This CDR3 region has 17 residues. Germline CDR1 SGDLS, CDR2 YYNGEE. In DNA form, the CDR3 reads TGTGCCAGCAGCGTAAGTTCGGGAGGTCGTCAGACAGATACGCAGTATTTT. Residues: CASSVSSGGRQTDTQYF.

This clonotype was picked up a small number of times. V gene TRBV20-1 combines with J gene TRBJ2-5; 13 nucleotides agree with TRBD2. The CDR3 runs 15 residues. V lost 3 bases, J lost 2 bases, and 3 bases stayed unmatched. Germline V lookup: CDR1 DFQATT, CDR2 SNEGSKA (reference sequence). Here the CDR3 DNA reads TGCAGTGCTAGCGGGACTAGCGGGACGCAAGAGACCCAGTACTTC. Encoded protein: CSASGTSGTQETQYF.

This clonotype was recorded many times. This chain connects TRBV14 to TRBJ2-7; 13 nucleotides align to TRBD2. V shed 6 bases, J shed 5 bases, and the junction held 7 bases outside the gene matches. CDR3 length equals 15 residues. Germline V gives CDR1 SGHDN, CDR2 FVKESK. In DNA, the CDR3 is TGTGCCAGCAGTCCCGGGACTAGCGGGACCGACGAGCAGTACTTC. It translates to CASSPGTSGTDEQYF.

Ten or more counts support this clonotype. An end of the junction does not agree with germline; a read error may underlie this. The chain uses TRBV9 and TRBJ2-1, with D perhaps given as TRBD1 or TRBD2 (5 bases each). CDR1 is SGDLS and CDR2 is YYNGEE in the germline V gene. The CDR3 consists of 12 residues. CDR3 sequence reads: CASSVGGGQTVF. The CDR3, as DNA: TGTGCCAGCAGCGTAGGCGGCGGGCAGACAGTCTTC.

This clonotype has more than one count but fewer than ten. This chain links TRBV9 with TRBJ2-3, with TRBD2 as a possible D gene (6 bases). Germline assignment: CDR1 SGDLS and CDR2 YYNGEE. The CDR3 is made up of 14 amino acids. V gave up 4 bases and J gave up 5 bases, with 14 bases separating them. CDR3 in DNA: TGTGCCAGCAGCCCAGAGGAGGGTGGAGATACGCAGTATTTT. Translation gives CASSPEEGGDTQYF.

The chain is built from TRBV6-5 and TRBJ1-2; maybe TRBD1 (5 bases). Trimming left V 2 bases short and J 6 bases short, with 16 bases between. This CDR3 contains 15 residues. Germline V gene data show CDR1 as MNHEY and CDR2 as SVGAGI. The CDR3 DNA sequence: TGTGCCAGCAGTTACGGGCCAGCTCGGGGGGATGGCTACACCTTC. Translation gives CASSYGPARGDGYTF.

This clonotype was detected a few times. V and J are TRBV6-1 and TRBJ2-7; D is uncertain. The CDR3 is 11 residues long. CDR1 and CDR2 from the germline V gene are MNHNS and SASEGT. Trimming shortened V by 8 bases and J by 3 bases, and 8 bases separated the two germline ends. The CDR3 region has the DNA TGTGCCAGCTTAACATTCTACGAGCAGTACTTC. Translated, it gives CASLTFYEQYF.

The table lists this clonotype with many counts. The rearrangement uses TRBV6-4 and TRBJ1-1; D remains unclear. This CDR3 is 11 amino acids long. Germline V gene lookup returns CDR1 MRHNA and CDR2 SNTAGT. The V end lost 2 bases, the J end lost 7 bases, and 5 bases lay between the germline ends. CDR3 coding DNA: TGTGCCAGCAGTGACGGTGGTGAAGCTTTCTTT. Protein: CASSDGGEAFF.

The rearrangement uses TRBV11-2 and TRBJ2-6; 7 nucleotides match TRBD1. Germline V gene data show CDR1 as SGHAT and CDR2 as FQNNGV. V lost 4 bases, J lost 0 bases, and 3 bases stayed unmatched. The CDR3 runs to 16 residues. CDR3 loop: CASSSGQNSGANVLTF. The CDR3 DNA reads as TGTGCCAGCAGCTCGGGACAGAACTCTGGGGCCAACGTCCTGACTTTC.

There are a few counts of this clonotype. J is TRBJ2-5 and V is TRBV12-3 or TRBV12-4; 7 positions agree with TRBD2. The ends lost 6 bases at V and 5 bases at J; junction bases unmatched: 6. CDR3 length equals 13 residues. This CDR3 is CASSTTRGETQYF. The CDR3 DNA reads TGTGCCAGCAGCACCACGCGGGGGGAGACCCAGTACTTC.

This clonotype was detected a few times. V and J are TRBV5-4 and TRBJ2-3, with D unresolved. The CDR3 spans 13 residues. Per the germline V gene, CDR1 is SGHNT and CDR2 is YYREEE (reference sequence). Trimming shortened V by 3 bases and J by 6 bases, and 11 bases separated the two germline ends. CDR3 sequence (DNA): TGTGCCAGCAGCTCCCTAGAGTCCGATACGCAGTATTTT. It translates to CASSSLESDTQYF.

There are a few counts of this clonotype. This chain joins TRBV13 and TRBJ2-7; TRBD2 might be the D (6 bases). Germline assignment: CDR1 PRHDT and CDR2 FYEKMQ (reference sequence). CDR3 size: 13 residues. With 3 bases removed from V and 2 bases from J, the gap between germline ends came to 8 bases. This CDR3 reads CASSFREPYEQYF. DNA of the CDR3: TGTGCCAGCAGCTTCCGGGAGCCCTACGAGCAGTACTTC. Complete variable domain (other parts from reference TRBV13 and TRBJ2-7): AAGVIQSPRHLIKEKRETATLKCYPIPRHDTVYWYQQGPGQDPQFLISFYEKMQSDKGSIPDRFSAQQFSDYHSELNMSSLELGDSALYFCASSFREPYEQYFGPGTRLTVT.

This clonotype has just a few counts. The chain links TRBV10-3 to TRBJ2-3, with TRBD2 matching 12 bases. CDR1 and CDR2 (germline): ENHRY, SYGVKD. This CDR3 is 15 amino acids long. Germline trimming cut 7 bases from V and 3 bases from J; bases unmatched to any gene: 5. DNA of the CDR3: TGTGCCATCAATCCCGGGACTAGCGGGACAGATACGCAGTATTTT. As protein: CAINPGTSGTDTQYF.

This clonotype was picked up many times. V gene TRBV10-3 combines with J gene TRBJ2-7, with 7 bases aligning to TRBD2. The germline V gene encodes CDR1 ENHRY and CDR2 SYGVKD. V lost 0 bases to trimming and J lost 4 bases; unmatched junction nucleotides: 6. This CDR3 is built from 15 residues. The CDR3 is CAISESGGRAYEQYF. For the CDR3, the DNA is TGTGCCATCAGTGAGTCGGGGGGGAGGGCTTACGAGCAGTACTTC.

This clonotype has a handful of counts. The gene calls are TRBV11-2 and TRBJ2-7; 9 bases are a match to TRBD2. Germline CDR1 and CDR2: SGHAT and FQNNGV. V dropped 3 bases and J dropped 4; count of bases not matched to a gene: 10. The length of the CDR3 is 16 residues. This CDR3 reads CASSFTGTSRTYEQYF. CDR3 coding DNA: TGTGCCAGCAGCTTCACCGGGACTAGCAGAACTTACGAGCAGTACTTC.

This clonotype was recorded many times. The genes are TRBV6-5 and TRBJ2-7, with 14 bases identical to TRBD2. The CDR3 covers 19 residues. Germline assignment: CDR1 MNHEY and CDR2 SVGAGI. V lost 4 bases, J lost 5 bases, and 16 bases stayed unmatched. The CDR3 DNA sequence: TGTGCCAGCAGTTTCAACCAACAGGGACTAGCGGGAGCTTTCAACGAGCAGTACTTC. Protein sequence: CASSFNQQGLAGAFNEQYF.

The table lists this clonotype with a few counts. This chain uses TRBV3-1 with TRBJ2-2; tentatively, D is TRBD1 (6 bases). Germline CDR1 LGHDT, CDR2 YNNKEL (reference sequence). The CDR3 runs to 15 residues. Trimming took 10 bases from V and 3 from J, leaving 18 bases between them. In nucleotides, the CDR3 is TGTGCCACAGAGAGGGGCAGGGGCGACACCGGGGAGCTGTTTTTT. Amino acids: CATERGRGDTGELFF.

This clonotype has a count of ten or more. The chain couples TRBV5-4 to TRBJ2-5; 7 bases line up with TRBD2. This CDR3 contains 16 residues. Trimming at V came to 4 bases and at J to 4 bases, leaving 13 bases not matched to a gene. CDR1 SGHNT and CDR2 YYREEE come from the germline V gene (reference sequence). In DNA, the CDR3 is TGTGCCAGCAGCGTGGTTGGGACTACAACTCTAGAGACCCAGTACTTC. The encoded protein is CASSVVGTTTLETQYF. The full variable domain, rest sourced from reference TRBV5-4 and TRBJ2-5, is ETGVTQSPTHLIKTRGQQVTLRCSSQSGHNTVSWYQQALGQGPQFIFQYYREEENGRGNFPPRFSGLQFPNYSSELNVNALELDDSALYLCASSVVGTTTLETQYFGPGTRLLVL.